This TCR beta chain is from a study of cytomegalovirus exposure and HLA in healthy donors. Study overall: A previous analysis identified 95 million to 130 million unique TCR beta sequences derived from 180 million or so T cells.

General observations from the study: In all likelihood, a cluster of highly shared sequence variants was a sequencing artifact. Listed as cytomegalovirus-associated were about 160 TCR beta chains.

Looked up from germline, CDR1 is KGHSH and CDR2 is LQKENI. The J segment lost 5 bases and the V segment lost 2 bases, leaving 8 bases of the junction unmatched. The CDR3 runs to 16 residues. With respect to this clone: Its antigen is unknown.

In the PCR, 60 Vbeta and 13 Jbeta primers were used. Libraries were prepared by immunoSEQ multiplex PCR; TCRdb keeps only in-frame clonotypes and omits some of them. The sample includes about 120,000 clones, 80% of them seen just once. This sequence joins TRBV18 and TRBJ1-1, with 10 bases matching TRBD1. The sequenced sample consisted of PBMCs. The sequence was collected from a man between 25 and 39 years old in good health and CMV-seronegative. This CDR3 is CASSPGRQGAWTEAFF. CDR3 coding DNA: TGTGCCAGCTCACCAGGGAGACAGGGGGCTTGGACTGAAGCTTTCTTT. Drawing the rest from reference TRBV18 and TRBJ1-1, the complete variable domain is NAGVMQNPRHLVRRRGQEARLRCSPMKGHSHVYWYRQLPEEGLKFMVYLQKENIIDESGMPKERFSAEFPKEGPSILRIQQVVRGDSAAYFCASSPGRQGAWTEAFFGQGTRLTVV.